This T cell receptor beta chain was recorded in a study of T cell responses to AZD1222 COVID-19 vaccine. Overall study results and limits: Spike-specific TCR breadth rose after two AZD1222 doses, and depth rose as well.

Only a few counts were recorded for this clone. Its target is not known. CDR3 length: 16 amino acids. V lost 4 bases to trimming and J lost 3 bases, with 17 bases between them. The germline V gene encodes CDR1 SGDLS and CDR2 YYNGEE. The table came from immunoSEQ multiplex PCR; TCRdb's copy has only in-frame clones and leaves some out. The sample contains fewer than 150,000 clones, 87% of which appear only once. This rearrangement joins TRBV9 to TRBJ1-3; D is uncertain. The sample here was peripheral blood, taken on day 0 of AZD1222 vaccination. This clonotype was sampled from an adult in good health. CDR3 loop: CASSPGPQEGGNTIYF. The CDR3 region has the DNA TGTGCCAGCAGCCCAGGACCGCAAGAGGGTGGAAACACCATATATTTT.